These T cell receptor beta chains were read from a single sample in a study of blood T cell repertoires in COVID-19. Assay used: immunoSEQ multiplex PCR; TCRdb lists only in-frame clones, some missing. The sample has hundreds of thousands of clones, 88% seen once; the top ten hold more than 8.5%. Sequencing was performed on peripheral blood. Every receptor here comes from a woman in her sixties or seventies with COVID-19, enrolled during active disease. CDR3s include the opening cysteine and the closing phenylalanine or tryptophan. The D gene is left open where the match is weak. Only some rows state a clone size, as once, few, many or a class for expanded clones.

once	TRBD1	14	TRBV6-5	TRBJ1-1	CASSPRTGGTEAFF	TGTGCCAGCAGTCCTAGGACAGGGGGGACTGAAGCTTTCTTT
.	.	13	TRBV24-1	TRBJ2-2	CATSNKNTGELFF	TGTGCCACCAGCAACAAAAACACCGGGGAGCTGTTTTTT
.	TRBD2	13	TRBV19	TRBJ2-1	CASGLAGHNEQFF	TGTGCCAGTGGACTAGCGGGTCACAATGAGCAGTTCTTC
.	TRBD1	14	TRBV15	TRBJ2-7	CATSTPGQAYEQYF	TGTGCCACCAGCACCCCGGGACAGGCCTACGAGCAGTACTTC
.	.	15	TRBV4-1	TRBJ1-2	CASSQVMPGGYGYTF	TGCGCCAGCAGCCAAGTTATGCCGGGTGGCTATGGCTACACCTTC
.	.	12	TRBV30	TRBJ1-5	CAWSEVDQPQHF	TGTGCCTGGAGTGAAGTAGATCAGCCCCAGCATTTT
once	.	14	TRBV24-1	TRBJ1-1	CATSQPRQNTEAFF	TGTGCCACCTCTCAGCCCAGACAGAACACTGAAGCTTTCTTT
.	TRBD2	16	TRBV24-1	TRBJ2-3	CATSEASGMGTDTQYF	TGTGCCACCAGTGAAGCTAGCGGGATGGGGACAGATACGCAGTATTTT
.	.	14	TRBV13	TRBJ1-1	CASSPQGWDTEAFF	TGTGCCAGCAGCCCGCAGGGTTGGGACACTGAAGCTTTCTTT
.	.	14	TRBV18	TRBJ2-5	CASSPSSREETQYF	TGTGCCAGCTCACCCTCGTCTAGGGAGGAGACCCAGTACTTC
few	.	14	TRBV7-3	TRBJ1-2	CASSLKSANYGYTF	TGTGCCAGCAGCTTAAAGTCAGCTAACTATGGCTACACCTTC
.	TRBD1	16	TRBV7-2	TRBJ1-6	CASSRRGQGAGSPLHF	TGTGCCAGCAGCCGGAGAGGTCAGGGGGCGGGTTCACCCCTCCACTTT
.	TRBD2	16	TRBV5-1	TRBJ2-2	CASSSGGLPNTGELFF	TGCGCCAGCAGCTCGGGGGGACTACCAAACACCGGGGAGCTGTTTTTT
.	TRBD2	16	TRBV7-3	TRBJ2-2	CASSAILAGGSGELFF	TGTGCCAGCAGCGCCATACTAGCGGGAGGATCCGGGGAGCTGTTTTTT
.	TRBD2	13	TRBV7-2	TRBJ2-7	CASSLERGSTQYF	TGTGCCAGCAGCTTAGAGCGCGGGAGCACGCAGTACTTC
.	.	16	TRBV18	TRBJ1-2	CASSLLQQGVADGYTF	TGTGCCAGCTCATTACTGCAACAGGGAGTTGCTGATGGCTACACCTTC
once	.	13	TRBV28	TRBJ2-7	CASTLGGFYEQYF	TGTGCCAGCACTTTGGGGGGTTTCTACGAGCAGTACTTC
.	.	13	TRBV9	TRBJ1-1	CASSVSWQAEAFF	TGTGCCAGCAGCGTAAGCTGGCAGGCTGAAGCTTTCTTT
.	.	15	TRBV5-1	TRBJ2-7	CASSLAGTTTYEQYF	TGCGCCAGCAGCTTGGCCGGGACAACAACCTACGAGCAGTACTTC
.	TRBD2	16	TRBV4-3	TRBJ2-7	CASSQDRTSGSYEQYF	TGCGCCAGCAGCCAAGATAGAACTAGCGGGAGTTACGAGCAGTACTTC
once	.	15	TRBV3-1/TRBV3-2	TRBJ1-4	CASSPLGSTNEKLFF	TGTGCCAGCAGCCCCCTCGGGTCAACTAATGAAAAACTGTTTTTT